The 10 T cell receptor beta chains reported below all come from one sample, sequenced in a study of cytomegalovirus exposure and HLA in healthy donors. PCR used 60 Vbeta primers and 13 Jbeta primers. The method was immunoSEQ multiplex PCR; TCRdb's version includes in-frame clones alone and lacks a portion of them. This table holds 100,000 to 150,000 clones, 10% found once. Source material: PBMCs. Receptor source: a woman aged 18 to 35 in good health and CMV-seropositive.

There are a few counts of this clone. This chain connects TRBV2 to TRBJ1-5, with D unclear. The CDR3 consists of 13 residues. Trimming removed 2 bases at V and 3 bases at J, with 5 bases between. Germline values: CDR1 SNHLY, CDR2 FYNNEI. CDR3 DNA sequence: TGTGCCAGCAGTGAACAGATCAATCAGCCCCAGCATTTT. It specifies CASSEQINQPQHF. The full variable domain, its missing parts supplied by reference TRBV2 and TRBJ1-5, is EPEVTQTPSHQVTQMGQEVILRCVPISNHLYFYWYRQILGQKVEFLVSFYNNEISEKSEIFDDQFSVERPDGSNFTLKIRSTKLEDSAMYFCASSEQINQPQHFGDGTRLSIL.

This clone was counted between two and nine times. V is TRBV7-3 and J is TRBJ1-1, with D maybe TRBD1 (5 bases). This CDR3 is 13 amino acids long. Germline V gene data show CDR1 as SGHTA and CDR2 as FQGTGA. The V end was cut by 4 bases, the J end by 2 bases, with 8 bases between. CDR3 bases: TGTGCCAGCAGCTCTCAGGGAAACACTGAAGCTTTCTTT. Its protein product is CASSSQGNTEAFF.

This clone showed up just a few times. The chain couples TRBV27 to TRBJ1-5; D gene uncertain. The V gene lost 3 bases and the J gene lost 5 bases, with 14 bases spanning the gap. This CDR3 has 15 amino acids. CDR1 and CDR2 (germline): MNHEY, SMNVEV (reference sequence). DNA of the CDR3: TGTGCCAGCAGTTTTGGGTACGGGGTAGATCAGCCCCAGCATTTT. Protein product: CASSFGYGVDQPQHF.

This clone was detected a few times. This chain connects TRBV29-1 to TRBJ2-1, with TRBD2 as a possible D gene (5 bases). The CDR3 spans 11 residues. Germline CDR1 SQVTM, CDR2 ANQGSEA. Trimming left V 7 bases short and J 8 bases short, with 12 bases between. In DNA form, the CDR3 reads TGCAGCGCCGGGGTCGCTGATGAGCAGTTCTTC. Translation: CSAGVADEQFF.

This clone turned up a few times. The genes are TRBV7-9 and TRBJ1-1, with D tentatively TRBD1 (5 bases). Trimming stripped 6 bases from V and 0 bases from J, with 8 bases between. The CDR3 runs to 13 residues. Germline V CDR1 and CDR2: SEHNR, FQNEAQ (reference sequence). The CDR3 loop reads CASRDILNTEAFF. In nucleotides, the CDR3 is TGTGCCAGCAGGGACATACTGAACACTGAAGCTTTCTTT.

This clone was observed a handful of times. The chain couples TRBV5-1 to TRBJ2-7; D might be TRBD2 (6 bases). This CDR3 has 14 residues. The germline V gene encodes CDR1 SGHRS and CDR2 YFSETQ. Trimming pared 5 bases from V and 6 bases from J, leaving 18 bases between. CDR3 DNA: TGCGCCAGCAGTCACGGGAGCGGGTCTAGCGAGCAGTACTTC. Translation: CASSHGSGSSEQYF.

The V call is TRBV7-6, the J call TRBJ2-7; possible D gene TRBD1, 6 bases. Trimming removed 5 bases from V and 3 bases from J, with 17 bases in between. This CDR3 is built from 15 residues. Germline loops: CDR1 SGHVS, CDR2 FNYEAQ. The CDR3 spells CASSRLRTAIYEQYF. CDR3 nucleotide sequence: TGTGCCAGCAGCCGCTTGAGGACAGCGATCTACGAGCAGTACTTC.

V is TRBV5-4 and J is TRBJ2-2; 12 bases are shared with TRBD2. In germline, CDR1 is SGHNT, CDR2 YYREEE (reference sequence). CDR3 length: 15 residues. J lost 7 bases, V lost 4 bases, and 5 bases had no gene match. The CDR3 region is CASSPSGRGGGELFF. DNA of the CDR3: TGTGCCAGCAGCCCTAGCGGGAGGGGTGGCGGGGAGCTGTTTTTT.

V usage is TRBV18 and J usage is TRBJ2-7, with a weak D call TRBD2 (5 bases). Looked up from germline, CDR1 is KGHSH and CDR2 is LQKENI. Trimming stripped 2 bases from V and 4 bases from J, with 12 bases between. The CDR3 sequence is 14 residues long. CDR3 bases: TGTGCCAGCTCACCAGGGTTGTCGGGGTACGAGCAGTACTTC. This sequence encodes CASSPGLSGYEQYF.

The rearrangement uses TRBV28 and TRBJ1-2; D perhaps matches TRBD1 (6 bases). The CDR3 has 16 amino acids. Germline V lookup: CDR1 MDHEN, CDR2 SYDVKM. V was pared by 4 bases and J by 0 bases, with 15 bases between. CDR3: CASSWGAGATNYGYTF. CDR3 bases: TGTGCCAGCAGTTGGGGGGCGGGGGCAACTAACTATGGCTACACCTTC.